The sequence of this T cell receptor (beta chain) was determined in a study of control samples from healthy donors and cancer patients. Here immunoSEQ multiplex PCR was the method, and the copy in TCRdb shows in-frame clones only, minus some. The table has approximately 100,000 clones, approximately 90% seen once. This clone was detected only once. The source is a man in his thirties or forties in good health. Sample: blood.

The CDR3 loop reads CASSLDANTEAFF. Written as DNA, the CDR3 is TGCGCCAGCAGCTTGGACGCGAACACTGAAGCTTTCTTT. The chain links TRBV5-1 to TRBJ1-1; D is uncertain. The V gene lost 0 bases and the J gene lost 1 base, with 4 bases spanning the gap. Germline V gene data show CDR1 as SGHRS and CDR2 as YFSETQ. This CDR3 is 13 amino acids long.